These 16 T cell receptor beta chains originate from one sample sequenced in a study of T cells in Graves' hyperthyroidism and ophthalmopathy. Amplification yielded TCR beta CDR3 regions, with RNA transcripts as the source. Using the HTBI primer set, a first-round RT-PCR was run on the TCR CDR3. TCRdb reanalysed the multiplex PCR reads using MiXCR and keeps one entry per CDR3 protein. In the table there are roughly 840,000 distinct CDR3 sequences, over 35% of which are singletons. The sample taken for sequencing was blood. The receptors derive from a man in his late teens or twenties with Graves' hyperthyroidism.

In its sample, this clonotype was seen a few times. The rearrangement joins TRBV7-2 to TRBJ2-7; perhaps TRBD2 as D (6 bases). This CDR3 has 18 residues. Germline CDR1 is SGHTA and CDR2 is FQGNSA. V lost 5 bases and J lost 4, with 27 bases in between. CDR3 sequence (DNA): TGTGCCAGCAGCAAAAGGGCAACTCTGGCCAGGGCGGGATACGAGCAGTACTTC. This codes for CASSKRATLARAGYEQYF.

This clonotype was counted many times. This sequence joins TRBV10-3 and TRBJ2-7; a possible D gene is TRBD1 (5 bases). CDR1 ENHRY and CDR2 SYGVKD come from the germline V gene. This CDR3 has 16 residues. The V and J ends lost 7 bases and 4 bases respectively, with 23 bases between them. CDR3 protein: CAITQSPTETLYEQYF. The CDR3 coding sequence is TGTGCCATCACCCAATCACCGACAGAAACCTTGTACGAGCAGTACTTC.

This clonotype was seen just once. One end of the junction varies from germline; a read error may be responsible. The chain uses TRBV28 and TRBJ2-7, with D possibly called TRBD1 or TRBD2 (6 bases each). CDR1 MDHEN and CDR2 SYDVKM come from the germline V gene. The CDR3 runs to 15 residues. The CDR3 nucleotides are TGTGCCAGCAGCCGCTTAATCGGGGGCTCCAACGAGCAGTACTTC. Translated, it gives CASSRLIGGSNEQYF.

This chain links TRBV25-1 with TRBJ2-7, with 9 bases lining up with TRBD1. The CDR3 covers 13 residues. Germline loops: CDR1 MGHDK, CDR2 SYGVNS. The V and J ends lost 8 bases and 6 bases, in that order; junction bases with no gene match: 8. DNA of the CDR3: TGTGCCAGCTATACAGGGGGCGTCTCCGAGCAGTACTTC. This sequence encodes CASYTGGVSEQYF.

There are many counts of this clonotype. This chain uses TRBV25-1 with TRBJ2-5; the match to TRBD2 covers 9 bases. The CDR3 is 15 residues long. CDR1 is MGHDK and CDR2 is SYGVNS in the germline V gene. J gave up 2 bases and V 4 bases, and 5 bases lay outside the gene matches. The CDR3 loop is CASSGTSAAQETQYF. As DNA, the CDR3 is TGTGCCAGCAGTGGGACTAGCGCCGCGCAAGAGACCCAGTACTTC.

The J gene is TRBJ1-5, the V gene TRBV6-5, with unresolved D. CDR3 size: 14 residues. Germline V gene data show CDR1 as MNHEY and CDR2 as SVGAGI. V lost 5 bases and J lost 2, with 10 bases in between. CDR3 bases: TGTGCCAGCAGTGAGTCCGGCCGCAATCAGCCCCAGCATTTT. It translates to CASSESGRNQPQHF.

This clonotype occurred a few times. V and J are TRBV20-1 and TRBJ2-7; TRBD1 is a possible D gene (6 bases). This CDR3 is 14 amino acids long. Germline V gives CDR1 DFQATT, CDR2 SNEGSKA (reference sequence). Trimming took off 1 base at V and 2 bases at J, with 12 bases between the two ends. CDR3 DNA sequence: TGCAGTGCTAGAGTTGACAGGTGGCCCTACGAGCAGTACTTC. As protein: CSARVDRWPYEQYF.

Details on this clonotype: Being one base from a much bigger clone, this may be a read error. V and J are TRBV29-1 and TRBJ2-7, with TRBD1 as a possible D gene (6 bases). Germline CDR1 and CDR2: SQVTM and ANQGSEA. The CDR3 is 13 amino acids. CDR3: CSVDGGGDYGQYF. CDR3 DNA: TGCAGCGTTGATGGGGGCGGCGACTACGGGCAGTACTTC.

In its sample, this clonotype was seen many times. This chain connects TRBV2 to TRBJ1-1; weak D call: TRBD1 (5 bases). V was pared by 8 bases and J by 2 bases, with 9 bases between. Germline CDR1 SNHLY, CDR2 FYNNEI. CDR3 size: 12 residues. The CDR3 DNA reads TGTGCCAGCCGGGACCCAAACACTGAAGCTTTCTTT. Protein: CASRDPNTEAFF.

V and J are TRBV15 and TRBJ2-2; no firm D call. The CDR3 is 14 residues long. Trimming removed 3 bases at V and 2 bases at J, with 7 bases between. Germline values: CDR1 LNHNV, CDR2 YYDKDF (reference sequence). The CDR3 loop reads CATSSNRNTGELFF. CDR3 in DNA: TGTGCCACCAGCAGCAACAGAAACACCGGGGAGCTGTTTTTT.

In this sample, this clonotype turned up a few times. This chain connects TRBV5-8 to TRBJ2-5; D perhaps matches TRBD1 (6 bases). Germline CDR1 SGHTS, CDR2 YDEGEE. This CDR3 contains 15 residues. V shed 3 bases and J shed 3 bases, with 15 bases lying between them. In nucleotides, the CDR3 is TGTGCCAGCAGCTGGAGGACAGAGACGGAAGAGACCCAGTACTTC. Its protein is CASSWRTETEETQYF.

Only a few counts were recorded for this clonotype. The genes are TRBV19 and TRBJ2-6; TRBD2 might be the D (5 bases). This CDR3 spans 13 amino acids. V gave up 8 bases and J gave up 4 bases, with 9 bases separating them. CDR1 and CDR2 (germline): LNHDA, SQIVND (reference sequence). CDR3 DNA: TGTGCCAGTCGGACGGGGGGGGCCAACGTCCTGACTTTC. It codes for CASRTGGANVLTF.

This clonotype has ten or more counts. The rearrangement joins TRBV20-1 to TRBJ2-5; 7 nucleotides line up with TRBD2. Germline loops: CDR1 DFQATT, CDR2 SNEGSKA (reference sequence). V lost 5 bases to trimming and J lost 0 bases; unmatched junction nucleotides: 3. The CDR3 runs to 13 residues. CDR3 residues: CSAASGDQETQYF. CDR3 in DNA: TGCAGTGCTGCTAGCGGCGACCAAGAGACCCAGTACTTC.

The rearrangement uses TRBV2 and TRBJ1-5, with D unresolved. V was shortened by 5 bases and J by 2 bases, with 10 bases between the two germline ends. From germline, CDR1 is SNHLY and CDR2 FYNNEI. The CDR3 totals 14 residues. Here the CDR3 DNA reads TGTGCCAGCAGTCCCTTTCTTGGCAATCAGCCCCAGCATTTT. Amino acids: CASSPFLGNQPQHF.

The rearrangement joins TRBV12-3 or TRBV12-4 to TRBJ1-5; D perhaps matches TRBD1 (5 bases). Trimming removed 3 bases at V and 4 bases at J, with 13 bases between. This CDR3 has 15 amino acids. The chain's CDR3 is CASSFHGTVNQPQHF. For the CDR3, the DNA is TGTGCCAGCAGTTTTCATGGGACGGTTAATCAGCCCCAGCATTTT.

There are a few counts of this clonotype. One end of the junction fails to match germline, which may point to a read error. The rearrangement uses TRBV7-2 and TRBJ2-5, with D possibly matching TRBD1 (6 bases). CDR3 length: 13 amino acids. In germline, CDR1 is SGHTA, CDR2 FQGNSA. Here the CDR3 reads CASSPPTGETQYF. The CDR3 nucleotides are TGCGCCAGCAGCCCCCCGACAGGAGAGACCCAGTACTTC.